These 2 T cell receptor beta chains originate from one sample sequenced in a study of vaccination effects on CD4 cells after COVID-19. The antigens of these receptors remain unknown. TCRdb keeps only in-frame clones here, not all; method: immunoSEQ multiplex PCR. The table shows 30,000 to 35,000 clones, with approximately 61% occurring only once. Antigen-specific CD4+ T cells were expanded (with viral peptide pools) by the ViraFEST assay ahead of sequencing. Investigators separated out CD4+ T cells once around 10 days of culture had passed. The input for sequencing was CD4+ T cells from PBMCs cultured with HCoV-229E spike peptides, taken before COVID-19 vaccination. These receptors all stem from a human donor who received a COVID-19 vaccine.

The chain recombines TRBV9 with TRBJ1-2; TRBD1 matches 10 bases. V was clipped by 1 base and J by 2 bases; unmatched bases: 11. Germline V gene data show CDR1 as SGDLS and CDR2 as YYNGEE. The CDR3 extends over 18 amino acids. The CDR3 sequence: CASSVWDRGIITNYGYTF. CDR3 DNA: TGTGCCAGCAGCGTATGGGACAGGGGCATCATCACCAACTATGGCTACACCTTC.

This chain connects TRBV5-1 to TRBJ1-6; TRBD1 might be the D (5 bases). This CDR3 region has 14 residues. V was shortened by 5 bases and J by 8 bases, with 14 bases between the two germline ends. The germline V gene encodes CDR1 SGHRS and CDR2 YFSETQ. The CDR3 sequence is CASRSPGSHSPLHF. In DNA, the CDR3 is TGCGCCAGCAGGTCTCCAGGGAGCCATTCACCCCTCCACTTT.